A selection of T cell receptor beta chains follows, all from one sample in a study of post-analysis software for immune sequencing data. Via MiXCR, TCRdb re-called the PCR reads, giving one row per CDR3 protein. The table includes 750,000 to 950,000 distinct CDR3 sequences, roughly 50% detected once. Material: blood. The receptors originated from a girl under 18 with multiple sclerosis. Each CDR3 is given with its conserved first and last residue. The order of the fields is V gene, J gene, clone size, D gene, CDR3 protein, CDR3 DNA. The D gene is left open where the match is weak. The size entry is marked missing in some rows and otherwise reads once, few, many or a size class.

TRBV7-2	TRBJ2-1	NA	NA	CASSQGTGLGGNEQFF	TGTGCCAGCAGCCAAGGGACCGGCCTAGGGGGCAATGAGCAGTTCTTC
TRBV28	TRBJ2-3	NA	TRBD2	CASSSARASGSEGYTQYF	TGTGCCAGCAGTTCAGCGCGGGCTAGCGGGAGTGAGGGGTATACGCAGTATTTT
TRBV7-2	TRBJ2-4	NA	NA	CASSLQGLDIQYF	TGTGCCAGCAGCTTACAGGGGTTGGACATTCAGTACTTC
TRBV5-1	TRBJ2-7	NA	NA	CASSPETGRYEQYF	TGCGCCAGCAGCCCGGAGACAGGACGTTACGAGCAGTACTTC
TRBV6-5	TRBJ2-7	NA	NA	CASRPYARPYEQYF	TGTGCCAGCCGCCCCTACGCACGACCCTACGAGCAGTACTTC
TRBV4-1	TRBJ1-4	NA	NA	CASSQGGDGEKLFF	TGCGCCAGCAGCCAAGGGGGGGACGGTGAAAAACTGTTTTTT
TRBV6-1	TRBJ2-4	NA	TRBD1	CASSWTGVAKNIQYF	TGTGCCAGCAGTTGGACAGGGGTAGCCAAAAACATTCAGTACTTC
TRBV12-3/TRBV12-4	TRBJ2-7	NA	NA	CASSPDGSSYEQYF	TGTGCCAGCAGTCCTGACGGAAGCTCCTACGAGCAGTACTTC
TRBV14	TRBJ1-4	NA	NA	CASSQVLQGELFF	TGTGCCAGCAGCCAAGTGTTACAGGGCGAGCTGTTTTTT
TRBV5-1	TRBJ2-1	NA	NA	CASSGGTVTNNEQFF	TGCGCCAGCAGCGGAGGGACAGTTACGAACAATGAGCAGTTCTTC
TRBV5-1	TRBJ2-3	NA	TRBD2	CASSPSGAGADTQYF	TGCGCCAGCAGCCCGAGCGGGGCCGGAGCAGATACGCAGTATTTT
TRBV5-6	TRBJ2-2	few	NA	CASSLGYRANTGELFF	TGTGCCAGCAGCCTCGGTTACAGGGCGAACACCGGGGAGCTGTTTTTT
TRBV10-3	TRBJ2-7	NA	NA	CAIRKDSYEQYF	TGTGCCATCAGGAAGGACAGCTACGAGCAGTACTTC
TRBV7-9	TRBJ2-6	many	NA	CASSLAVSGANVLTF	TGTGCCAGCAGCTTAGCCGTCTCTGGGGCCAACGTCCTGACTTTC
TRBV20-1	TRBJ2-5	NA	TRBD1	CSARSDRGQETQYF	TGCAGTGCTAGATCTGACAGGGGCCAAGAGACCCAGTACTTC
TRBV7-8	TRBJ2-1	NA	NA	CASSLGQSNEQFF	TGTGCCAGCAGCTTAGGGCAGTCAAATGAGCAGTTCTTC
TRBV27	TRBJ2-5	NA	TRBD2	CASSPLAEETQYF	TGTGCCAGCAGCCCACTAGCGGAAGAGACCCAGTACTTC
TRBV20-1	TRBJ2-5	NA	TRBD2	CSATPGLAGETQYF	TGCAGTGCAACCCCGGGACTAGCTGGAGAGACCCAGTACTTC
TRBV6-1	TRBJ2-7	few	TRBD1	CASSPAGDRGIYEQYF	TGTGCCAGCAGCCCTGCCGGGGACAGGGGAATCTACGAGCAGTACTTC
TRBV20-1	TRBJ2-7	NA	TRBD2	CSASRWSSGRDEQYF	TGCAGTGCTAGTCGGTGGTCTAGCGGGAGGGACGAGCAGTACTTC
TRBV10-3	TRBJ2-5	once	TRBD1	CAISRDRGLQETQYF	TGTGCCATCAGCAGGGACAGGGGGCTCCAAGAGACCCAGTACTTC
TRBV5-1	TRBJ2-7	NA	TRBD1	CASSPRTGSTIEQYF	TGCGCCAGCAGCCCCCGGACAGGATCTACTATCGAGCAGTACTTC
TRBV2	TRBJ2-7	NA	NA	CASSVWQGLGEQYF	TGTGCCAGCAGTGTTTGGCAGGGGCTGGGTGAGCAGTACTTC
TRBV12-3/TRBV12-4	TRBJ1-1	NA	NA	CASSARTQNTEAFF	TGTGCCAGCAGTGCCCGGACGCAAAACACTGAAGCTTTCTTT
TRBV7-2	TRBJ2-7	few	NA	CASSLEGAGQFRYEQYF	TGTGCCAGCAGCTTAGAAGGGGCCGGACAATTTCGCTACGAGCAGTACTTC
TRBV11-2	TRBJ2-4	few	NA	CASSSGNIQYF	TGTGCCAGCAGCTCCGGGAACATTCAGTACTTC
TRBV28	TRBJ2-5	few	NA	CATRVEKTQYF	TGTGCCACCAGGGTAGAGAAGACCCAGTACTTC
TRBV21-1	TRBJ2-7	NA	NA	CASSTARVSQYF	TGTGCCAGCAGCACCGCACGGGTGTCCCAGTACTTC
TRBV6-2/TRBV6-3	TRBJ2-7	NA	TRBD2	CASSYLGLVYEQYF	TGTGCCAGCAGTTACCTGGGACTAGTGTACGAGCAGTACTTC
TRBV6-2/TRBV6-3	TRBJ2-5	few	NA	CASSSPSVGKGMGQETQYF	TGTGCCAGCAGTTCCCCTTCTGTTGGTAAGGGGATGGGGCAGGAGACCCAGTACTTC
TRBV29-1	TRBJ2-7	NA	NA	CSVVTARHEQYF	TGCAGCGTTGTAACAGCGCGACACGAGCAGTACTTC
TRBV20-1	TRBJ2-1	NA	NA	CSARLAFNNEQFF	TGCAGTGCTAGACTAGCGTTCAACAATGAGCAGTTCTTC
TRBV7-9	TRBJ1-4	once	NA	CASRRTEPNEKLFF	TGTGCCAGCAGACGGACAGAACCAAATGAAAAACTGTTTTTT
TRBV6-6	TRBJ2-7	NA	TRBD1	CASTLDRNSYEQYF	TGTGCCAGCACCCTGGACAGGAACTCCTACGAGCAGTACTTC
TRBV6-6	TRBJ1-2	NA	NA	CASSYGEANYGYTF	TGTGCCAGCAGTTACGGGGAAGCTAACTATGGCTACACCTTC
TRBV4-1	TRBJ1-2	once	NA	CASSQDPGHSYGYTF	TGCGCCAGCAGCCAAGACCCAGGGCATTCCTATGGCTACACCTTC
TRBV4-2	TRBJ1-4	few	TRBD1	CASSQVRQGKTNEKLFF	TGTGCCAGCAGCCAAGTCCGACAGGGGAAAACTAATGAAAAACTGTTTTTT
TRBV5-4	TRBJ2-1	once	NA	CASSGGSPGGNEQFF	TGTGCCAGCAGCGGTGGGTCCCCCGGGGGCAATGAGCAGTTCTTC
TRBV6-2/TRBV6-3	TRBJ2-4	few	NA	CASSPPTPAKNIQYF	TGTGCCAGCAGTCCCCCAACCCCTGCCAAAAACATTCAGTACTTC
TRBV11-2	TRBJ2-7	NA	NA	CASSFLRANGEQYF	TGTGCCAGCAGCTTTCTCCGGGCGAACGGTGAGCAGTACTTC
TRBV5-6	TRBJ2-6	NA	NA	CASSPRGSISGANVLTF	TGTGCCAGCAGCCCTAGGGGGAGCATCTCTGGGGCCAACGTCCTGACTTTC
TRBV7-2	TRBJ2-1	NA	TRBD2	CASSLALAGLNEQFF	TGTGCCAGCAGCTTAGCTCTAGCGGGGTTAAATGAGCAGTTCTTC
TRBV5-5	TRBJ2-4	NA	NA	CASSLAPVNIQYF	TGTGCCAGCAGCTTGGCCCCCGTGAACATTCAGTACTTC
TRBV6-5	TRBJ2-6	NA	NA	CASSYPDGGSSGANVLTF	TGTGCCAGCAGTTACCCGGATGGAGGGTCCTCTGGGGCCAACGTCCTGACTTTC
TRBV20-1	TRBJ2-1	few	TRBD2	CSYQTGGPIKNEQFF	TGCAGTTACCAGACGGGAGGGCCAATCAAGAATGAGCAGTTCTTC
TRBV6-1	TRBJ2-1	once	TRBD2	CASSATVGLAGGVGEQFF	TGTGCCAGCAGTGCCACCGTGGGACTAGCGGGAGGCGTAGGTGAGCAGTTCTTC
TRBV7-3	TRBJ2-2	NA	NA	CASSLLVPGELFF	TGTGCCAGCAGCTTACTGGTTCCCGGGGAGCTGTTTTTT
TRBV15	TRBJ2-5	few	NA	CATSRDNRGETQYF	TGTGCCACCAGCAGAGATAATAGGGGTGAGACCCAGTACTTC
TRBV29-1	TRBJ2-4	NA	TRBD1	CSVAGGTGRDIQYF	TGCAGCGTTGCAGGCGGGACAGGGAGAGACATTCAGTACTTC
TRBV12-3/TRBV12-4	TRBJ2-7	few	TRBD2	CASSWTSGVYEQYF	TGTGCCAGCAGTTGGACTAGCGGGGTCTACGAGCAGTACTTC
TRBV10-1	TRBJ2-5	NA	TRBD2	CASSESSGSPGKTQYF	TGCGCCAGCAGTGAGTCTAGCGGGAGCCCCGGCAAGACCCAGTACTTC
TRBV7-2	TRBJ2-7	NA	TRBD1	CASSITTGLQYEQYF	TGTGCCAGCAGCATCACGACAGGGCTTCAGTACGAGCAGTACTTC
TRBV7-3	TRBJ2-3	few	NA	CASSLRQGGVPDTQYF	TGTGCCAGCAGCCTACGACAGGGAGGCGTCCCAGATACGCAGTATTTT
TRBV10-3	TRBJ2-5	NA	TRBD2	CAISESSSGRAQETQYF	TGTGCCATCAGTGAGTCATCTAGCGGGAGGGCACAAGAGACCCAGTACTTC
TRBV5-1	TRBJ1-2	NA	NA	CASSQAISRGYTF	TGCGCCAGCAGCCAAGCCATCTCACGGGGCTACACCTTC
TRBV5-5	TRBJ2-7	few	TRBD2	CASSLGRESHYEQYF	TGTGCCAGCAGCTTGGGGCGGGAGAGCCACTACGAGCAGTACTTC
TRBV20-1	TRBJ2-5	few	TRBD1	CSARYPGQGQGWETQYF	TGCAGTGCTAGATACCCAGGACAGGGCCAGGGTTGGGAGACCCAGTACTTC
TRBV5-1	TRBJ2-7	few	TRBD1	CASSPGTGWVYEQYF	TGCGCCAGCAGCCCTGGGACAGGGTGGGTTTACGAGCAGTACTTC
TRBV6-5	TRBJ1-1	NA	TRBD1	CATSFRDSNTEAFF	TGTGCCACCTCATTCCGGGACAGCAACACTGAAGCTTTCTTT
TRBV28	TRBJ1-5	NA	NA	CASSLSWQLNQPQHF	TGTGCCAGCAGTTTATCGTGGCAGCTAAATCAGCCCCAGCATTTT